This T cell receptor beta chain derives from a study of T cell responses to AZD1222 COVID-19 vaccine. Study-wide results and caveats: Close to half of all spike-specific TCRs reportedly target regions of the variants that are unmutated.

Note on this clone: Its target is not known.

With V trimmed by 1 base and J by 4 bases, 6 bases remained unmatched. The CDR3 is 15 residues long. CDR1 SGHTA and CDR2 FQGNSA come from the germline V gene. Sequenced by immunoSEQ multiplex PCR; TCRdb stores in-frame clones only, minus some. The sample contains around 100,000 clones, over 90% of which appear only once. This sequence was found in an adult in good health. The source material was peripheral blood, sampled on day 0 of AZD1222 vaccination. The chain employs TRBV7-2 and TRBJ2-7; 8 bases match TRBD1. In nucleotides, the CDR3 is TGTGCCAGCAGCTTAGGTGGGACAGGAATATACGAGCAGTACTTC. Its translation is CASSLGGTGIYEQYF.